The rows below give T cell receptor beta chains drawn from one sample of a study of tumor and adjacent non-tumor tissue in lung cancer. TCRdb analysed the multiplex PCR reads with MiXCR anew, one entry per CDR3 protein. The sample records tens of thousands of distinct CDR3 sequences, 76% being singletons. Source material: distant non-tumor lung tissue. The receptor set was obtained from a man between 65 and 85 years old with non-small cell lung cancer. Both conserved end residues are part of each CDR3. A D gene is named only where the DNA matches it firmly. The size entry is marked missing in some rows and otherwise reads once, few, many or a size class.

v_gene	d_gene	abundance	j_gene	CDR3aa	CDR3nt
TRBV6-1	TRBD2	.	TRBJ2-1	CARSAMITGGHNKQFF	TGTGCCAGAAGTGCTATGATAACGGGAGGGCATAATAAGCAGTTCTTC
TRBV4-1	.	.	TRBJ2-7	CASCQPMGRGFTYEQYF	TGCGCCAGTTGCCAACCGATGGGGAGAGGGTTTACCTACGAGCAGTACTTC
TRBV11-2	TRBD1	.	TRBJ2-7	CASSSDQGALYEHYF	TGTGCCAGCAGCTCAGATCAGGGGGCCCTCTACGAGCACTACTTC
TRBV11-2	.	.	TRBJ2-2	CASSFYRGGLNTGDLFF	TGTGCCAGCAGCTTCTATAGGGGGGGTTTGAATACCGGGGACCTGTTTTTT
TRBV20-1	TRBD1	.	TRBJ1-2	CCAKTGGSSGYTF	TGCTGTGCTAAGACAGGGGGCAGTTCTGGCTACACCTTC
TRBV9	.	.	TRBJ2-1	CASSVEVANDEQFF	TGTGCCAGCAGCGTAGAAGTAGCGAACGATGAGCAGTTCTTC
TRBV10-1	.	.	TRBJ2-2	CASSHKASGEVFF	TGCGCCAGCAGCCACAAGGCCTCCGGGGAGGTGTTTTTT
TRBV6-6	.	.	TRBJ1-1	CASSYLKRQTMSTEAFF	TGTGCCAGCAGTTACTTGAAGCGTCAGACCATGAGCACTGAAGCTTTCTTT
TRBV4-2	.	few	TRBJ2-2	CASSQVSAGMNTGELFF	TGTGCCAGCAGCCAAGTTTCGGCGGGGATGAACACCGGGGAGCTGTTTTTT
TRBV4-1	.	.	TRBJ2-1	CPSSQDPGGHTYNEQLF	TGCCCTAGCAGCCAAGACCCCGGGGGACACACCTACAATGAACAGTTATTC
TRBV29-1	.	many	TRBJ2-7	CSVGGQRGSYEQYF	TGCAGCGTTGGGGGTCAGCGCGGCTCCTACGAGCAGTACTTC
TRBV6-6	.	once	TRBJ1-1	CASSYSKCQSMNTEAFF	TGTGCCAGCAGTTACTCGAAGTGTCAGAGCATGAACACTGAAGCTTTCTTT
TRBV29-1	.	.	TRBJ2-7	CNVEGQGTYEQYF	TGCAACGTTGAAGGCCAGGGTACCTACGAACAGTACTTC
TRBV4-3	.	.	TRBJ2-2	CASRQEGGLQNSGELLF	TGCGCCAGCCGCCAAGAGGGGGGACTGCAGAACAGCGGGGAGCTGTTGTTT
TRBV12-3/TRBV12-4	.	.	TRBJ2-7	CASSILTGRAYEQYF	TGTGCCAGCAGTATCTTGACAGGAAGAGCCTACGAGCAGTACTTC
TRBV29-1	.	.	TRBJ1-1	CSIGREGYTEAFF	TGCAGCATTGGCAGGGAAGGGTATACTGAAGCTTTCTTT
TRBV10-3	.	.	TRBJ2-7	CTCTTGSGPYEQYF	TGTACCTGCACAACCGGGTCAGGCCCCTACGAGCAGTACTTC
TRBV28	TRBD1	.	TRBJ1-1	CSSSWDRLRTEAFF	TGTTCCAGCAGTTGGGACAGGCTGAGAACTGAAGCTTTCTTT
TRBV4-1	.	.	TRBJ2-7	CASSWTLAAEGDEQYF	TGCGCCAGCAGTTGGACACTAGCTGCAGAGGGGGACGAGCAGTACTTC
TRBV4-1	.	once	TRBJ1-5	CACSQEPTYSNQAQHF	TGCGCCTGCAGCCAAGAGCCAACCTATAGCAATCAGGCCCAGCATTTT
TRBV6-5	.	.	TRBJ1-1	CAGSYSIRMNTEAFF	TGTGCCGGCAGTTATTCGATCAGGATGAACACTGAAGCTTTCTTT